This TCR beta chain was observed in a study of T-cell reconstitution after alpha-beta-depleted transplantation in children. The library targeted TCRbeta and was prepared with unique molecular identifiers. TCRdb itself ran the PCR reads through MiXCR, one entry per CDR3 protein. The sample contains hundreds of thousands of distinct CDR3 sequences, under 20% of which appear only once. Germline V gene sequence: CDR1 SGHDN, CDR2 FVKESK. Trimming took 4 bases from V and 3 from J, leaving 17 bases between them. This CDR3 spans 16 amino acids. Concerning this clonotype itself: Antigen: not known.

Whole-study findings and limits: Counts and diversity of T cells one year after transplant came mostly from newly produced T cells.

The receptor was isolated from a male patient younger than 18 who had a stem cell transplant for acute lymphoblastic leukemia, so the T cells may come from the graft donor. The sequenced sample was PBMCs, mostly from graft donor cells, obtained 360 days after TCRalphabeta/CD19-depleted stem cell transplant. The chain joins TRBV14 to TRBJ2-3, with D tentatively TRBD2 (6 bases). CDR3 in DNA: TGTGCCAGCAGCCTCGGACTACTTACAGCAACAGATACGCAGTATTTT. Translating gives CASSLGLLTATDTQYF.